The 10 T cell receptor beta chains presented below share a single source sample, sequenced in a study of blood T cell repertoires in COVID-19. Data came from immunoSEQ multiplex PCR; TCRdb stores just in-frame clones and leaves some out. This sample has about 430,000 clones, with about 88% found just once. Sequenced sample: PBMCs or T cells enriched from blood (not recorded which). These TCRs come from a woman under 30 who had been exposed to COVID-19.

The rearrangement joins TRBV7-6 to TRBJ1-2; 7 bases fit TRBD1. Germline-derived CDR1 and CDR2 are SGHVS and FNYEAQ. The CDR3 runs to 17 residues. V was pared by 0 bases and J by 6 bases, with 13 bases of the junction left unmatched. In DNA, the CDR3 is TGTGCCAGCAGCTTAGCGCTGAGGGGGCCCGGTAGGAATGGCTACACCTTC. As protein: CASSLALRGPGRNGYTF.

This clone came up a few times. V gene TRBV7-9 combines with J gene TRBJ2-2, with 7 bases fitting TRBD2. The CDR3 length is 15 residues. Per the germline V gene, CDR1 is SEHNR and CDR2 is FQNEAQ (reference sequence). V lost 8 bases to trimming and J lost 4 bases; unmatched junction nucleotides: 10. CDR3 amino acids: CASRERREPTGELFF. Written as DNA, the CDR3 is TGTGCCAGCCGGGAAAGGCGGGAGCCCACCGGGGAGCTGTTTTTT.

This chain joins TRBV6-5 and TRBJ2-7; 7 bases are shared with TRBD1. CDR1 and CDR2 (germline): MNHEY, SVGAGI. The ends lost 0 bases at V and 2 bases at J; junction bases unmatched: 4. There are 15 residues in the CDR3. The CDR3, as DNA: TGTGCCAGCAGTTACTCGGGACAGACTGCCTACGAGCAGTACTTC. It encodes CASSYSGQTAYEQYF.

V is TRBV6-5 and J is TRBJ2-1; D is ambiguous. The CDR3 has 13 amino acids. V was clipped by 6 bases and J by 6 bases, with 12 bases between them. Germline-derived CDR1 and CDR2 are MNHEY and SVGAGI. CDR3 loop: CASSMTVPNEQFF. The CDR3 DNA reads TGTGCCAGCAGCATGACTGTCCCCAATGAGCAGTTCTTC.

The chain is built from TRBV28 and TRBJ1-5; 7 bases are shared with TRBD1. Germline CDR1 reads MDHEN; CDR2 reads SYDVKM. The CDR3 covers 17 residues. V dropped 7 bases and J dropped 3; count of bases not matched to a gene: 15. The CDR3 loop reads CASNHNGTEGPNQPQHF. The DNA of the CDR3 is TGTGCCAGCAACCATAACGGGACAGAGGGTCCCAATCAGCCCCAGCATTTT.

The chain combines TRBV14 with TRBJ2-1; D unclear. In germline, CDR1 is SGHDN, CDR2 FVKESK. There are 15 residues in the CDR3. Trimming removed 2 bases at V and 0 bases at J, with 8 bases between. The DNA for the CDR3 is TGTGCCAGCAGCCAATTCCGTTTCTCCTACAATGAGCAGTTCTTC. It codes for CASSQFRFSYNEQFF.

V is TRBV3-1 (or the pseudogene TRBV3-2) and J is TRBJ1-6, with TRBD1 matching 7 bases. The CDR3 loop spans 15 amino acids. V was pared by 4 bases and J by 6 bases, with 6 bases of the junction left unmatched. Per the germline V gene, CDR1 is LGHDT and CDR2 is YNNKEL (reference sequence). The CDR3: CASSPGQRSNSPLHF. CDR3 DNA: TGTGCCAGCAGCCCGGGACAGCGGAGTAATTCACCCCTCCACTTT.

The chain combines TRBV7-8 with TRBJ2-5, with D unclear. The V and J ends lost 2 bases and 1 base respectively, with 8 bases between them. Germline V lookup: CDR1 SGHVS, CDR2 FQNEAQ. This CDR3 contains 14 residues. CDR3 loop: CASSLIGRQETQYF. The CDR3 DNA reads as TGTGCCAGCAGCTTAATTGGGCGCCAAGAGACCCAGTACTTC.

The CDR3, as DNA: TGTGCCACCCTAAAGCGGGGGGGCCAGGACGAGCAGTACTTC. Translated, it gives CATLKRGGQDEQYF. V usage is TRBV2 and J usage is TRBJ2-7; 10 bases align to TRBD2. V lost 10 bases and J lost 5; bases outside the gene matches: 11. The CDR3 runs 14 residues. Germline loops: CDR1 SNHLY, CDR2 FYNNEI.

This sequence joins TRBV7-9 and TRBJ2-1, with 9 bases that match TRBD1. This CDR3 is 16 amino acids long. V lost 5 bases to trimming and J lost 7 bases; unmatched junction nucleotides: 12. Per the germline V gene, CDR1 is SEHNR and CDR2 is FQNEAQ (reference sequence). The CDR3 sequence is CASSHLTGGVRNEQFF. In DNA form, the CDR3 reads TGTGCCAGCAGCCACTTGACAGGGGGGGTGCGAAATGAGCAGTTCTTC. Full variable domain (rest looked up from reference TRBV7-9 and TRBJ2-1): DTGVSQNPRHKITKRGQNVTFRCDPISEHNRLYWYRQTLGQGPEFLTYFQNEAQLEKSRLLSDRFSAERPKGSFSTLEIQRTEQGDSAMYLCASSHLTGGVRNEQFFGPGTRLTVL.